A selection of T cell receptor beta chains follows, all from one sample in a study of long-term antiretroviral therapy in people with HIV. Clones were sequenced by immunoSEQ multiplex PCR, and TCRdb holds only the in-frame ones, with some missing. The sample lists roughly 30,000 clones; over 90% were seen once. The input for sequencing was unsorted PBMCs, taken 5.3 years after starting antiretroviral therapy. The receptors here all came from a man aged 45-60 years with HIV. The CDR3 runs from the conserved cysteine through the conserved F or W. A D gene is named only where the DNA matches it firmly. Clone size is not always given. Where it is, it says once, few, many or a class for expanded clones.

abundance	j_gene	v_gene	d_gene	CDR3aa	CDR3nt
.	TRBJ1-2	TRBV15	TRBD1	CATSPGQGDYGYTF	TGTGCCACCAGCCCTGGACAGGGGGACTATGGCTACACCTTC
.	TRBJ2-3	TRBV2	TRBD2	CASSLTSGGNTDTQYF	TGTGCCAGCAGTTTAACTAGCGGGGGGAACACAGATACGCAGTATTTT
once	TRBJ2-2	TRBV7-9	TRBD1	CASSLEWGQGMNTGELFF	TGTGCCAGCAGCTTAGAATGGGGACAGGGTATGAACACCGGGGAGCTGTTTTTT
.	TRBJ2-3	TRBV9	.	CASARGEPDTQYF	TGTGCCAGCGCCAGGGGGGAGCCAGATACGCAGTATTTT
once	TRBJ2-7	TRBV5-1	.	CASSLGGDEQYF	TGCGCCAGCAGCTTGGGGGGCGACGAGCAGTACTTC
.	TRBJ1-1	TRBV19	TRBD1	CASSLYRGSGSEAFF	TGTGCCAGTAGTCTCTACAGGGGCTCGGGCAGTGAAGCTTTCTTT
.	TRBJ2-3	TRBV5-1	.	CASSLGPTADTQYF	TGCGCCAGCAGCTTGGGTCCTACCGCAGATACGCAGTATTTT
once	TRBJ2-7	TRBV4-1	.	CASSPSADSYEQYF	TGCGCCAGCAGCCCCTCGGCGGACTCCTACGAGCAGTACTTC
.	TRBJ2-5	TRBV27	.	CASSFWGSETQYF	TGTGCCAGCAGTTTCTGGGGTTCGGAGACCCAGTACTTC
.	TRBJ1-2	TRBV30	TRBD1	CAWDYGTGDGYTF	TGTGCCTGGGATTACGGGACAGGGGATGGCTACACCTTC
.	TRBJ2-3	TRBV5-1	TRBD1	CASSSGTGSPDTQYF	TGCGCCAGCAGCTCTGGGACAGGGAGCCCAGATACGCAGTATTTT
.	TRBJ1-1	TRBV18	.	CASSPTPGPMNTEAFF	TGTGCCAGCTCACCTACTCCGGGCCCCATGAACACTGAAGCTTTCTTT
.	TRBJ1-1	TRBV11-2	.	CASSVDGSNTEAFF	TGTGCCAGCAGCGTTGACGGTTCGAACACTGAAGCTTTCTTT
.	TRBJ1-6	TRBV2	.	CASTSAYNSPLHF	TGTGCCAGCACGTCGGCCTATAATTCACCCCTCCACTTT
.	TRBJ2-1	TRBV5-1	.	CASSLEGNSYNEQFF	TGCGCCAGCAGCTTGGAGGGTAACTCCTACAATGAGCAGTTCTTC
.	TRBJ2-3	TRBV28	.	CASRRGKSTDTQYF	TGTGCCAGCAGGCGCGGCAAAAGCACAGATACGCAGTATTTT
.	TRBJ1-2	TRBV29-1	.	CSVEGRAYGYTF	TGCAGCGTTGAGGGCCGGGCCTATGGCTACACCTTC
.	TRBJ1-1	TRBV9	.	CASTARGGDTEAFF	TGTGCCAGCACGGCCCGGGGGGGGGATACTGAAGCTTTCTTT
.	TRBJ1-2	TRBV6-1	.	CASNRDPLYGYTF	TGTGCCAGCAACCGGGACCCCCTCTATGGCTACACCTTC
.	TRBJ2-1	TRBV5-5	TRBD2	CASSRSGGSYNEQFF	TGTGCCAGCAGCCGTAGCGGGGGCTCCTACAATGAGCAGTTCTTC
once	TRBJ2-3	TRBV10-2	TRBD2	CASSEIASGRDTQYF	TGCGCCAGCAGTGAGATCGCTAGCGGGCGAGATACGCAGTATTTT
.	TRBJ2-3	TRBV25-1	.	CASSEFSGSTDTQYF	TGTGCCAGCAGTGAATTCAGCGGCAGCACAGATACGCAGTATTTT
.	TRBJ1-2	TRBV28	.	CASSSQPPGGYGYTF	TGTGCCAGCAGTTCACAACCTCCCGGAGGCTATGGCTACACCTTC
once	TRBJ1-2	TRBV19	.	CASSINWRYGYTF	TGTGCCAGTAGTATAAATTGGAGGTATGGCTACACCTTC
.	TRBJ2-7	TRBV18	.	CASSPPDGTYEQYF	TGTGCCAGCTCACCACCGGACGGGACCTACGAGCAGTACTTC
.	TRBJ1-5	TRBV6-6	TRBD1	CASSYETGTGNQPQHF	TGTGCCAGCAGTTACGAGACAGGGACGGGCAATCAGCCCCAGCATTTT
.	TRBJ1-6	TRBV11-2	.	CASSLGRGRSYNSPLHF	TGTGCCAGCAGCTTAGGCCGGGGGAGGTCCTATAATTCACCCCTCCACTTT
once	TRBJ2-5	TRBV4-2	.	CASSQAGFAETQYF	TGTGCCAGCAGCCAAGCGGGGTTTGCCGAGACCCAGTACTTC
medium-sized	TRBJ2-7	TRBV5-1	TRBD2	CASSAGLAGFEQYF	TGCGCCAGCAGCGCTGGACTAGCGGGGTTCGAGCAGTACTTC
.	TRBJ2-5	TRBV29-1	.	CSVEDRGSGQETQYF	TGCAGCGTTGAAGATCGTGGCAGCGGGCAGGAGACCCAGTACTTC
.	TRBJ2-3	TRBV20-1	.	CSAEPGHTQYF	TGCAGTGCCGAACCCGGTCATACGCAGTATTTT
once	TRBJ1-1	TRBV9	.	CASSVAAENTEAFF	TGTGCCAGCAGCGTAGCAGCAGAGAACACTGAAGCTTTCTTT
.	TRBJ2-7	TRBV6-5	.	CASSPRRDSYEQYF	TGTGCCAGCAGTCCCCGGCGGGACTCCTACGAGCAGTACTTC
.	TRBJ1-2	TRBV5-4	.	CASSLAGVPNYGYTF	TGTGCCAGCAGCTTGGCTGGAGTCCCTAACTATGGCTACACCTTC
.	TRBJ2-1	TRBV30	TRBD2	CAWSVPGTSYNEQFF	TGTGCCTGGAGTGTTCCCGGGACTAGCTACAATGAGCAGTTCTTC
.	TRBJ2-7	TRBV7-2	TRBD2	CASSWSGGQYEQYF	TGTGCCAGCAGCTGGTCGGGGGGGCAGTACGAGCAGTACTTC
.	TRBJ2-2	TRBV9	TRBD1	CASRLQGAGAGELFF	TGTGCCAGCAGGTTACAGGGGGCAGGGGCCGGGGAGCTGTTTTTT
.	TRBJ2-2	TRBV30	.	CAWSGGTGELFF	TGTGCCTGGAGCGGGGGCACCGGGGAGCTGTTTTTT
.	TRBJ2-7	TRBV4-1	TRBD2	CASSQVGGVGYEQYF	TGCGCCAGCAGCCAGGTTGGGGGGGTTGGGTACGAGCAGTACTTC
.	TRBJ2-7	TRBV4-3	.	CASSQSVSGGEQYF	TGCGCCAGCAGCCAGTCAGTTTCCGGGGGCGAGCAGTACTTC
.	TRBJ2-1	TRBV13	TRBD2	CASSLGVGTTNEQFF	TGTGCCAGCAGCTTAGGGGTGGGGACTACCAATGAGCAGTTCTTC
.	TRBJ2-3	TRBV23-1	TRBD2	CASTSTSGGASTDTQYF	TGCGCCAGCACCTCAACTAGCGGGGGGGCTTCGACAGATACGCAGTATTTT
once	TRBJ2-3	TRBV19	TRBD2	CASGGLSSTDTQYF	TGTGCCAGTGGGGGACTATCTAGCACAGATACGCAGTATTTT
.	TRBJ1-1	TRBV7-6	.	CASSPGRNTEAFF	TGTGCCAGCAGCCCCGGGAGAAACACTGAAGCTTTCTTT
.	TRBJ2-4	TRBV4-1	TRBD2	CASSGVLAGENIQYF	TGCGCCAGCAGCGGGGTACTAGCGGGGGAAAACATTCAGTACTTC
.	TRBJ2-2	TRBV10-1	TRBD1	CASSDSRLDRVRGGGELFF	TGCGCCAGCAGCGATTCCCGGTTGGACAGGGTCCGGGGTGGCGGGGAGCTGTTTTTT
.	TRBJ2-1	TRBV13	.	CASSSRTEGYNEQFF	TGTGCCAGCAGCTCCAGAACGGAGGGGTACAATGAGCAGTTCTTC
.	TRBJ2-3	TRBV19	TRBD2	CASSELAGGTDTQYF	TGTGCCAGTAGTGAACTAGCGGGGGGAACAGATACGCAGTATTTT
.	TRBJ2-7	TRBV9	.	CASSPRDSKFYEQYF	TGTGCCAGCAGCCCTCGGGACTCTAAGTTCTACGAGCAGTACTTC
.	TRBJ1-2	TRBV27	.	CASSSSTGLSGYGYTF	TGTGCCAGCAGTTCGTCTACAGGGTTGAGCGGCTATGGCTACACCTTC
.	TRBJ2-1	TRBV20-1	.	CSVGDEQFF	TGCAGTGTAGGGGATGAGCAGTTCTTC
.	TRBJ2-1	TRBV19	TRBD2	CASSSSSGVYEQFF	TGTGCCAGTAGTAGTAGTAGCGGGGTATATGAGCAGTTCTTC
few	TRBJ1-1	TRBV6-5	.	CASSYKPDSFTEAFF	TGTGCCAGCAGTTACAAACCAGACAGCTTCACTGAAGCTTTCTTT